Presented here are 10 T cell receptor beta chains from one specimen sequenced in a study of blood T cell repertoires in COVID-19. Repertoires were generated with immunoSEQ multiplex PCR, while TCRdb's copy carries only in-frame clones and drops some. The data contain around 75,000 clones, 70% to 80% of them singletons. The specimen sequenced was peripheral blood. The source is a woman aged 80 or older with active or convalescent COVID-19.

The chain recombines TRBV19 with TRBJ1-1, with TRBD1 matching over 10 bases. CDR3 length: 15 residues. Germline CDR1 reads LNHDA; CDR2 reads SQIVND (reference sequence). V lost 5 bases, J lost 4 bases, and 7 bases stayed unmatched. The CDR3 spells CASSLGDRGPTEAFF. CDR3 nucleotide sequence: TGTGCCAGTAGTTTGGGAGACAGGGGGCCCACTGAAGCTTTCTTT.

This clone turned up a few times. V is TRBV30 and J is TRBJ1-5, with 10 bases that match TRBD1. V lost 0 bases, J lost 4 bases, and 9 bases stayed unmatched. The CDR3 totals 17 residues. From germline, CDR1 is GTSNPN and CDR2 SVGIG (reference sequence). In nucleotides, the CDR3 is TGTGCCTGGAGTGTATCCCGGACAGGGGGAAGTAATCAGCCCCAGCATTTT. This encodes CAWSVSRTGGSNQPQHF.

J is TRBJ2-3 and V is TRBV6-5; no firm D call. The V end was cut by 6 bases, the J end by 6 bases, with 7 bases between. The germline CDR1 and CDR2 sequences are MNHEY and SVGAGI. The CDR3 consists of 11 residues. CDR3 sequence: CASSLRDTQYF. Here the CDR3 DNA reads TGTGCCAGCAGCCTCCGGGATACGCAGTATTTT.

Of note for this clone: The same CDR3 arises from other DNA sequences in this sample as well. The chain links TRBV19 to TRBJ2-7; 14 bases are a match to TRBD2. Trimming cost V 8 bases and J 4 bases; bases outside gene matches: 1. Germline-derived CDR1 and CDR2 are LNHDA and SQIVND (reference sequence). CDR3 size: 13 residues. The CDR3, as DNA: TGTGCCAGTGGGACTAGCGGGAGTTACGAGCAGTACTTC. Amino acid sequence: CASGTSGSYEQYF. Using reference TRBV19 and TRBJ2-7 for the parts outside the CDR3, the full variable domain is DGGITQSPKYLFRKEGQNVTLSCEQNLNHDAMYWYRQDPGQGLRLIYYSQIVNDFQKGDIAEGYSVSREKKESFPLTVTSAQKNPTAFYLCASGTSGSYEQYFGPGTRLTVT.

This rearrangement joins TRBV18 to TRBJ1-5; TRBD1 aligns across 9 bases. With 6 bases clipped from V and 6 bases from J, the junction kept 9 bases outside the gene matches. The CDR3 has 15 residues. CDR1 KGHSH and CDR2 LQKENI come from the germline V gene. In nucleotides, the CDR3 is TGTGCCAGCTCCCGCACAGGGGGCTATGGTCAGCCCCAGCATTTT. As protein: CASSRTGGYGQPQHF.

The V call is TRBV4-3, the J call TRBJ2-3; D call uncertain. V was trimmed by 4 bases and J by 3 bases, leaving 11 bases between them. Germline V gives CDR1 LGHNA, CDR2 YSLEER. The CDR3 contains 14 residues. The CDR3 nucleotides read TGCGCCAGCAGCCCGTCGGGTAGGACAGATACGCAGTATTTT. As protein: CASSPSGRTDTQYF.

The rearrangement uses TRBV5-1 and TRBJ2-3; 11 bases line up with TRBD2. There are 16 residues in the CDR3. The V gene's germline CDR1 is SGHRS and CDR2 YFSETQ. V lost 0 bases and J lost 6; bases outside the gene matches: 6. The CDR3: CASSLVLAGGSDTQYF. The CDR3, as DNA: TGCGCCAGCAGCTTGGTTCTAGCGGGAGGTAGTGATACGCAGTATTTT.

This rearrangement joins TRBV5-5 to TRBJ2-7; D unresolved. Trimming removed 4 bases from V and 3 bases from J, with 11 bases in between. The CDR3 contains 13 residues. The germline gives CDR1 SGHKS, CDR2 YYEKEE (reference sequence). CDR3 amino acids: CASSPVVSYEQYF. In DNA, the CDR3 is TGTGCCAGCAGCCCCGTCGTCAGCTACGAGCAGTACTTC.

The chain has TRBV27 and TRBJ2-1; 7 nucleotides line up with TRBD2. This CDR3 is built from 18 residues. Germline V lookup: CDR1 MNHEY, CDR2 SMNVEV (reference sequence). J was trimmed by 2 bases and V by 6 bases; bases with no gene match: 16. The CDR3 DNA sequence: TGTGCCAGCAGGGGCAGCGGGGCCCTCTGGGGGACCTACAATGAGCAGTTCTTC. This encodes CASRGSGALWGTYNEQFF.

The chain links TRBV20-1 to TRBJ1-1, with 11 nucleotides matching TRBD1. This CDR3 has 18 residues. Germline-derived CDR1 and CDR2 are DFQATT and SNEGSKA (reference sequence). The V and J ends lost 3 bases and 8 bases, in that order; junction bases with no gene match: 20. CDR3 nucleotide sequence: TGCAGTGCTAGTCTAGTACCTCGGACAGGGGGCCTGTCATCGGAAGCTTTCTTT. Translation: CSASLVPRTGGLSSEAFF.